Here is one TCR beta chain with its context. No donor was unhealthy or non-Caucasian. Germline V gene sequence: CDR1 SGHDT, CDR2 YYEEEE. CDR3 length: 15 amino acids. The junction had 6 bases not matched to a gene; V was cut back by 4 bases and J by 0 bases. These data originate in a study of identical twins. TCRdb passed the 5' RACE reads through MiXCR, listing each CDR3 protein once. Of 500,000 or so distinct CDR3 sequences listed, about 13% are singletons. The data were also submitted as part of a second study, on yellow fever vaccine responses in identical twins.

This chain uses TRBV5-6 with TRBJ2-7; 8 positions match TRBD1. The receptor was isolated from a woman aged 18-29 years in good health. Sequencing used CD4+ T cells sorted from blood. Here the CDR3 reads CASSLDRVHSYEQYF. The CDR3 region has the DNA TGTGCCAGCAGCCTGGACAGGGTCCACTCCTACGAGCAGTACTTC.